The following is a T cell receptor beta chain sequence with its context. What it recognizes is unknown. Here immunoSEQ multiplex PCR was the method, and the copy in TCRdb shows in-frame clones only, minus some. Altogether tens of thousands of clones are present, more than 75% being singletons, with the ten largest covering roughly 10%. This entry is derived from a study of T cell responses to AZD1222 COVID-19 vaccine. Findings and caveats of the study: Spike-specific TCR repertoires showed rising breadth and depth after two AZD1222 doses. Vaccine-associated CD4 TCRs spanned spike, dominant at 160-218 and 743-854.

The CDR3 covers 13 residues. CDR1 and CDR2 (germline): SQVTM, ANQGSEA. The V and J ends lost 3 bases and 1 base respectively, with 8 bases between them. The chain combines TRBV29-1 with TRBJ2-3; D possibly corresponds to TRBD1 (5 bases). The sequence was collected from an adult in good health. The starting material was peripheral blood, obtained on day 0 of AZD1222 vaccination. The DNA of the CDR3 is TGCAGCGTTGAGGGGCCGGGCACAGATACGCAGTATTTT. Encoded protein: CSVEGPGTDTQYF.